This TCR beta chain originates from a study of glioma-infiltrating T cells after dendritic cell vaccination. Study background: Patients received three intradermal dendritic cell vaccine injections at biweekly intervals.

Time point given: after dendritic cell vaccination, including at tumor progression/relapse. None of the glioblastoma patients had an isocitrate dehydrogenase mutation. Trimming shortened V by 3 bases and J by 0 bases, and 12 bases separated the two germline ends. This CDR3 spans 16 amino acids. CDR1 and CDR2 (germline): MNHNS, SASEGT. Input was approximately 2.1 ug genomic DNA, or all available if less. Profiled with immunoSEQ multiplex PCR; TCRdb holds only in-frame clones, not every one. The sample yields tens of thousands of clones, 80% to 85% seen once. The sequencing used blood, collected after dendritic cell vaccination. The origin of this receptor is a human donor with glioblastoma. The J gene is TRBJ2-4, the V gene TRBV6-1, with D possibly TRBD1 on 5 matching bases. CDR3 loop: CASSDRQNLAKNIQYF. In nucleotides, the CDR3 is TGTGCCAGCAGTGATAGACAGAATCTAGCCAAAAACATTCAGTACTTC.